One T cell receptor (beta chain) is described in this entry. Its antigen remains unidentified. This record belongs to a study of T cells expressing NK-cell markers. Study-wide results and limits: Several donors' CD3+CD56-NKG2C+ cells were dominated by the same clonotypes. More than 5 donors carried dominant NKG2C+ clonotypes that made up roughly 1.0-8% of their CD8+ T cells.

Germline CDR1 MNHEY, CDR2 SVGAGI. CDR3 size: 15 residues. Libraries used 5'RACE template switching adding universal primer site and UMIs. Following a re-call of the 5' RACE reads, TCRdb has one entry per CDR3 protein and lacks DNA. There are about 400,000 distinct CDR3 sequences in the sample, with roughly a tenth held by the top ten. The chain is built from TRBV6-5 and TRBJ2-2; TCRdb gives TRBD2 as the D gene, but with no DNA this cannot be confirmed. This TCR was sampled from a woman between 50 and 59 years old in good health. Material for sequencing was blood T cells: a sorted CD56 or NKG2C T cell subset, CD4+ or CD8+ T cells, or bulk PBMC T cells (not recorded which). CDR3 sequence: CASSYSGGVTGELFF.